This entry describes one TCR beta chain. The specificity of this receptor is unknown. Base qualities were left out, and no much larger clone turns up one base away. On the day of marrow donation, related bone marrow donors gave peripheral blood samples. To count as naive, T cells had to be viable CD3+CD4+ or CD3+CD8+ cells with a CCR7+CD45RA+CD45RO-CD95-CD27+CD28+ profile. Peripheral blood and bone marrow mononuclear cells were isolated by Ficoll-Hypaque density centrifugation and cryopreserved. CD4+ and CD8+ T cells, including naive and memory subsets, were sorted by FACS using a FACSAria II. The CDR3 holds 18 amino acids from the cysteine to the phenylalanine. CDR3 DNA is the only sequence kept; it has 54 bases, read in frame from the first base. CDR1 and CDR2, per the germline V gene (reference sequence), are MNHEY and SMNVEV. Relative to germline, V is missing 1 base and J is missing 0 bases, with 6 bases of the junction outside any gene match.

Genomic DNA was the input for TRB sequencing, which was run either with the immunoSEQ assay at survey resolution or with the hsTCRB kit. On the authors' methods: The immunoSEQ software handled initial read processing, and the LymphoSeq R package was used for repertoire analyses. Clonality was computed as 1 minus normalized Shannon entropy; Gini coefficient was also calculated for each TRB dataset. To infer phenotypes in unsorted samples, TRB sequences from sorted subsets of the recipient or donor were mapped onto unsorted samples from the same recipient. TCRdb limited this immuneACCESS table to in-frame rearrangements with V and J called. A share of clones is missing; checked studies link under half to unresolved V genes, and the rest is unexplained. V, J and clone size reflect that table, while D and trimming were determined from the DNA. The sample table contains about 21,000 clones; only one count was recorded for approximately 98% of them. The ten largest clonotypes hold less than 0.15% of the sample.

This sample was included in a study of T cells after posttransplantation cyclophosphamide (TCRdb year 2016). Background on the whole study: Using TRB sequencing, the study followed how the T cell repertoire reconstituted after myeloablative bone marrow transplantation in which posttransplantation cyclophosphamide served as GVHD prophylaxis. Samples from around 35 PTCy-treated patients and fewer than 20 related bone marrow donors of those patients were subjected to antigen receptor sequencing. In 3 patients, up to about 3 additional blood samples taken between 2 and 5.2 years after transplant also underwent TRB sequencing, as did pretransplant blood from 4 patients. Public TRB sequences were compared against a database of over 3,600 sequences linked to responses to pathogens, tumor antigens, self-antigens and alloantigens. Blood from all 30 or so PTCy patients who had 1-year posttransplant specimens underwent TRB sequencing. Because TRA and TRB clonality were tightly correlated in 9 samples, subsequent TCR analyses were focused on TRB only.

General study outcomes and caveats: Across the approximately 46 patients, TRB clonality was highly associated with recipient CMV seropositivity and CMV reactivation, and diversity with PTCy was similar to that in the CNI/methotrexate controls. The TRB repertoires of T cells infiltrating skin or GI tract showed only limited overlap with the TRB repertoires of T cells in blood. At 1-2 months, donor-recipient similarity was low but rose over the first year, and the later blood repertoires were often dominated by donor CD8+ memory clones.

This sequence originates from a man aged 40-49 years in good health, CMV-negative, and a related stem cell transplant donor. The specimen sequenced was naive CD8+ T cells sorted from PBMCs. The V gene is TRBV27 and the J gene is TRBJ2-5; TRBD2 matches 12 bases in the middle. This receptor has the CDR3 CASSLYYRLAGDQETQYF. The nucleotide sequence is TGTGCCAGCAGTTTATACTACCGACTAGCGGGAGACCAAGAGACCCAGTACTTC.